This TCR beta chain came from a study of T cells in Graves' hyperthyroidism and ophthalmopathy. Whole-study results and caveats: Ophthalmopathy cases were set apart from stable hyperthyroidism by a 13 V-J model.

The CDR3 loop spans 17 amino acids. Germline V gene data show CDR1 as DFQATT and CDR2 as SNEGSKA (reference sequence). The ends lost 5 bases at V and 4 bases at J; junction bases unmatched: 11. TCR beta CDR3 sequences were amplified from RNA transcripts. Researchers ran a first-round RT-PCR on the TCR CDR3 using the HTBI primer set. TCRdb independently ran MiXCR on the multiplex PCR reads; one entry per CDR3 protein. The data hold some 400,000 distinct CDR3 sequences, with 19% observed a single time. In its sample, this clonotype was seen many times. The antigen is undetermined. The study enrolled patients aged 18 to 65 with newly diagnosed hyperthyroidism of under 2 months' duration. Uncontrolled infection, other autoimmune disease, pregnancy or lactation barred patients from enrollment.

Source material: blood. The sequence derives from a woman between 18 and 29 years old with Graves' hyperthyroidism. The chain combines TRBV20-1 with TRBJ2-5; 15 bases fit TRBD2. Here the CDR3 DNA reads TGCAGTGCTGGGGGACTAGCGGGGGGTCGAGGCGGAGAGACCCAGTACTTC. Translation gives CSAGGLAGGRGGETQYF.